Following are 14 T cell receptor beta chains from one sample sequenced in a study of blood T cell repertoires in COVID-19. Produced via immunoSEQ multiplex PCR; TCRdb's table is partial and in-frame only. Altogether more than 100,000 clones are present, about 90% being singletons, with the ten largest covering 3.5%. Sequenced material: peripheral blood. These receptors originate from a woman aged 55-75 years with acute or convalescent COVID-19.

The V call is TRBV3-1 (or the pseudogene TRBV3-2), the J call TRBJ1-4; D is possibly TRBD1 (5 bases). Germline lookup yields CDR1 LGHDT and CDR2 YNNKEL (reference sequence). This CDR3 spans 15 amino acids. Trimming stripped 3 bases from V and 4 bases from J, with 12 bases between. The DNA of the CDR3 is TGTGCCAGCAGCCATGCAGGGTCGGGTAATGAAAAACTGTTTTTT. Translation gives CASSHAGSGNEKLFF.

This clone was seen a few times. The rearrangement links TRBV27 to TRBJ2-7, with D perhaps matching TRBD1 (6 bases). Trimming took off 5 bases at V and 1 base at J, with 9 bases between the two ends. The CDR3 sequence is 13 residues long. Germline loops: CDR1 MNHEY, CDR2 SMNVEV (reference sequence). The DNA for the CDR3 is TGTGCCAGCAGTCCCACAGGGTCCTACGAGCAGTACGTC. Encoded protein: CASSPTGSYEQYV.

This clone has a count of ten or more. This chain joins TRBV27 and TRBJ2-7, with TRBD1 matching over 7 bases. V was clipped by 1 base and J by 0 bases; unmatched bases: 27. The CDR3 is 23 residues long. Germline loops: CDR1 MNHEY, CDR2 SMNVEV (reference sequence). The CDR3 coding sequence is TGTGCCAGCAGTTTATGTGGGGTCCCGACAGGGCTCAGGGAGCTCCGTAGCTCCTACGAGCAGTACGTC. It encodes CASSLCGVPTGLRELRSSYEQYV.

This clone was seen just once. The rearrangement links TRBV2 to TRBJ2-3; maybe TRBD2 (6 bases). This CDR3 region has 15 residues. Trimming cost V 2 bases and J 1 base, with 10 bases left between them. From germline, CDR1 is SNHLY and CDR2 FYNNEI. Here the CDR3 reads CASSEQASGTDTQYF. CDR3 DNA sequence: TGTGCCAGCAGTGAACAGGCTAGCGGCACAGATACGCAGTATTTT.

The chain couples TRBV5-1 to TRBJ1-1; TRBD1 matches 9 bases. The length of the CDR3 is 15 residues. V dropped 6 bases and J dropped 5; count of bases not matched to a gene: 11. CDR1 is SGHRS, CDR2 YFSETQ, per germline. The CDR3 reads CASNRDRVRGTEAFF. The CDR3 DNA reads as TGCGCCAGCAATAGGGACAGGGTAAGGGGAACTGAAGCTTTCTTT.

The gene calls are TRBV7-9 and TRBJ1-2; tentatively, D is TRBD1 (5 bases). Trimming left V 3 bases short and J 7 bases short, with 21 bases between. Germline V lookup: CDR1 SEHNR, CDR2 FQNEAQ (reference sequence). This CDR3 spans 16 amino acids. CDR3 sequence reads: CASSFLRVGAGGGYTF. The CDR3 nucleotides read TGTGCCAGCAGCTTTCTTCGGGTAGGGGCGGGAGGTGGCTACACCTTC.

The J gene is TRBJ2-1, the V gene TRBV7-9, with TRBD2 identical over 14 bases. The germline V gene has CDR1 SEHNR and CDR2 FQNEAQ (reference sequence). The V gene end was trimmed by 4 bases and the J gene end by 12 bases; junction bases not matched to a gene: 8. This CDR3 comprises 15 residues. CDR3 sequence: CASSWMGLAGDSQFF. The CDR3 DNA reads TGTGCCAGCAGCTGGATGGGACTAGCGGGAGACTCGCAGTTCTTC.

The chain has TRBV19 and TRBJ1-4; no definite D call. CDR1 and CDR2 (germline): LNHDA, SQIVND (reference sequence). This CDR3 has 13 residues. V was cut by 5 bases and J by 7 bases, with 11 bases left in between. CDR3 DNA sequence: TGTGCCAGTAGTCGGGGATTACTTGAAAAACTGTTTTTT. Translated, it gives CASSRGLLEKLFF. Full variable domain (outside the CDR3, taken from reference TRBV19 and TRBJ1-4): DGGITQSPKYLFRKEGQNVTLSCEQNLNHDAMYWYRQDPGQGLRLIYYSQIVNDFQKGDIAEGYSVSREKKESFPLTVTSAQKNPTAFYLCASSRGLLEKLFFGSGTQLSVL.

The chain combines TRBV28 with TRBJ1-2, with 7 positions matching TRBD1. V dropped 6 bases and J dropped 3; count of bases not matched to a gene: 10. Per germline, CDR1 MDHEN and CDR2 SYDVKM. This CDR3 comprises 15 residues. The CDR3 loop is CASSPPGQFYYGYTF. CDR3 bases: TGTGCCAGCAGCCCCCCGGGACAGTTCTACTATGGCTACACCTTC.

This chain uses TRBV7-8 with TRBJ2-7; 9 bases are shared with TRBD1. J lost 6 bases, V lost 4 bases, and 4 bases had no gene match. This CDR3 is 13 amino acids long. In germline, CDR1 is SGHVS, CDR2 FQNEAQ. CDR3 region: CASSWDREGEQYV. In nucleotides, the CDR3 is TGTGCCAGCAGCTGGGACAGGGAAGGCGAGCAGTACGTC.

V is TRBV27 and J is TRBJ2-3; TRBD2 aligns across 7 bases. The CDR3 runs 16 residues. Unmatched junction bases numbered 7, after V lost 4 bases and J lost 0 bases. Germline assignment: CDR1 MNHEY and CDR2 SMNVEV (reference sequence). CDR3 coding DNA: TGTGCCAGCAGTTGGGACGGGAGGTACAGCACAGATACGCAGTATTTT. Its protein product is CASSWDGRYSTDTQYF.

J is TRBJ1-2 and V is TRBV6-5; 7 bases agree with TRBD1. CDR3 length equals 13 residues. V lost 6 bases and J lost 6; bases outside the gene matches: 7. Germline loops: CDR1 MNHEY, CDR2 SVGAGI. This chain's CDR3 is CASRANRGHGYTF. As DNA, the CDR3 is TGTGCCAGCAGAGCAAACAGGGGCCATGGCTACACCTTC.

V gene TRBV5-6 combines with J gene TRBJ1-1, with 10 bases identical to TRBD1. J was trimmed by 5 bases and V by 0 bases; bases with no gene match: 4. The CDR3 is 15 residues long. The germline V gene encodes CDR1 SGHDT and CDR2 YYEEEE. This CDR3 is CASSLGTGGWTEAFF. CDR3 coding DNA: TGTGCCAGCAGCTTGGGGACAGGGGGGTGGACTGAAGCTTTCTTT.

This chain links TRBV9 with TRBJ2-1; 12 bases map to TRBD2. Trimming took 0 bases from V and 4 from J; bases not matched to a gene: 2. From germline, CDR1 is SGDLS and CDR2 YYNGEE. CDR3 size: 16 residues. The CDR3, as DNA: TGTGCCAGCAGCGTAGAAACTAGCGGGGGGTACAATGAGCAGTTCTTC. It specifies CASSVETSGGYNEQFF.